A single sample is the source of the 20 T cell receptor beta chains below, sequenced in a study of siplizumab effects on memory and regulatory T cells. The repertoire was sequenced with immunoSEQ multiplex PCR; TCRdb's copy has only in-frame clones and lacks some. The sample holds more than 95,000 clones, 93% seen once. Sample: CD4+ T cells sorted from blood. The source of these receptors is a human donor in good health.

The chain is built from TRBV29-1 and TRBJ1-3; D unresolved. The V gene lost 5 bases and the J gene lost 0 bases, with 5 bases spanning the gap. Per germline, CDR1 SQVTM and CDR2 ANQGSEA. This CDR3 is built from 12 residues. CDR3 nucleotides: TGCAGCGTTCGCACCTCTGGAAACACCATATATTTT. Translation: CSVRTSGNTIYF.

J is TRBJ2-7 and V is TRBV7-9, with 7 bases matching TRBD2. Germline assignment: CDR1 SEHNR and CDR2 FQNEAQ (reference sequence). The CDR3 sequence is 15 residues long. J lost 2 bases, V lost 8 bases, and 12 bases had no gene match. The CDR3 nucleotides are TGTGCCAGCCGCCGAGAGGCGGGGACTACCTACGAGCAGTACTTC. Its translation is CASRREAGTTYEQYF. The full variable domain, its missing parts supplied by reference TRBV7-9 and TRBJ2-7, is DTGVSQNPRHKITKRGQNVTFRCDPISEHNRLYWYRQTLGQGPEFLTYFQNEAQLEKSRLLSDRFSAERPKGSFSTLEIQRTEQGDSAMYLCASRREAGTTYEQYFGPGTRLTVT.

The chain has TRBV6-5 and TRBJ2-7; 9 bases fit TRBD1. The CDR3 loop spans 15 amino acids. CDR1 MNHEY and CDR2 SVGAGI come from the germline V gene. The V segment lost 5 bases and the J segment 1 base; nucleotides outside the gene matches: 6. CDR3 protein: CASSPWTGESYEQYF. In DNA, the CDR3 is TGTGCCAGCAGTCCGTGGACAGGGGAGTCCTACGAGCAGTACTTC.

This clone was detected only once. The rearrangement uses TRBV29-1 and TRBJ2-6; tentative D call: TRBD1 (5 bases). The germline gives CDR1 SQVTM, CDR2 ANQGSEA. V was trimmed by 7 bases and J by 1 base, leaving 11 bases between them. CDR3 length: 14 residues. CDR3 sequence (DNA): TGCAGCGCATTAGACAGATCTGGGGCCAACGTCCTGACTTTC. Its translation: CSALDRSGANVLTF. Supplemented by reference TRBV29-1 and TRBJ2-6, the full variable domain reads SAVISQKPSRDICQRGTSLTIQCQVDSQVTMMFWYRQQPGQSLTLIATANQGSEATYESGFVIDKFPISRPNLTFSTLTVSNMSPEDSSIYLCSALDRSGANVLTFGAGSRLTVL.

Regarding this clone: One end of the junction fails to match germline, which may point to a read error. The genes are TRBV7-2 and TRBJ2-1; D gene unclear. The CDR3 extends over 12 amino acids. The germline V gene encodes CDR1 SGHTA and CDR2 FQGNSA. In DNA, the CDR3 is TGTGCCAGCAGCCCGACCTACCATGAGCAGTTCTTC. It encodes CASSPTYHEQFF.

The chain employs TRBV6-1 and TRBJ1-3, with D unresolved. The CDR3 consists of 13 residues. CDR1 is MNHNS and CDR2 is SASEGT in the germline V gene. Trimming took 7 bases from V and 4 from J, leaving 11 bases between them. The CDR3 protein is CASTVWEGNTIYF. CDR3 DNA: TGTGCCAGCACCGTGTGGGAGGGAAACACCATATATTTT.

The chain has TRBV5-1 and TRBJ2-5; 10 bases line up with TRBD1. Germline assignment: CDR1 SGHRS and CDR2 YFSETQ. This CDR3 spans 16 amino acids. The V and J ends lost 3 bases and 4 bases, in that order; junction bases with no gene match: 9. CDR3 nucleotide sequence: TGCGCCAGCAGCTCCTCCGGGACAGGGGCTTCAGAGACCCAGTACTTC. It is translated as CASSSSGTGASETQYF.

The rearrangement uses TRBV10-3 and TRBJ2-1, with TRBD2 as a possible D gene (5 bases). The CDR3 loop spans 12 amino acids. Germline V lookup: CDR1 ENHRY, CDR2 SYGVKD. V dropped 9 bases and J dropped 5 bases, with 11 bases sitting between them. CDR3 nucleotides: TGTGCCATAACCGGGATTAACAATGAGCAGTTCTTC. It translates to CAITGINNEQFF.

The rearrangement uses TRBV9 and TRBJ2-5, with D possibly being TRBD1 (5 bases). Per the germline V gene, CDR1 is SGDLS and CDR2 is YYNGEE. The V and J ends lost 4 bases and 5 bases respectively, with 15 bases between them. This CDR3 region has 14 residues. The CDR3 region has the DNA TGTGCCAGCAGCCGTGAAGGGGCTAGGGAGACCCAGTACTTC. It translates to CASSREGARETQYF.

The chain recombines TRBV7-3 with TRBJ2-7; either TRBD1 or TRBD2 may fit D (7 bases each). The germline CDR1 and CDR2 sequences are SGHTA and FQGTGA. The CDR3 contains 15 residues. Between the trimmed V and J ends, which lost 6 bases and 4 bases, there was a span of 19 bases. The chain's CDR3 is CASSPSGGEAYEQYF. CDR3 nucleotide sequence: TGTGCCAGCAGTCCCTCAGGGGGGGAGGCGTACGAGCAGTACTTC.

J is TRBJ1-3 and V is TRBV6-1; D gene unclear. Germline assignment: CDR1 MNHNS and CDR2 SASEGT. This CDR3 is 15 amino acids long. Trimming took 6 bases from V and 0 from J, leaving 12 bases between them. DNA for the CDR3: TGTGCCAGCAGCAAGGGCCGAATCTCTGGAAACACCATATATTTT. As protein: CASSKGRISGNTIYF.

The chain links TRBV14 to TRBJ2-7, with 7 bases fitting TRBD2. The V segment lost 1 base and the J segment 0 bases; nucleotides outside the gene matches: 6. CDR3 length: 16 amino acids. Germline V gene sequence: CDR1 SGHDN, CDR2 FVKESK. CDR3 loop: CASSQASGYLSYEQYF. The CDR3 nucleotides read TGTGCCAGCAGCCAAGCTAGCGGCTACCTCTCCTACGAGCAGTACTTC. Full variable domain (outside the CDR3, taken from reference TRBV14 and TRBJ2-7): EAGVTQFPSHSVIEKGQTVTLRCDPISGHDNLYWYRRVMGKEIKFLLHFVKESKQDESGMPNNRFLAERTGGTYSTLKVQPAELEDSGVYFCASSQASGYLSYEQYFGPGTRLTVT.

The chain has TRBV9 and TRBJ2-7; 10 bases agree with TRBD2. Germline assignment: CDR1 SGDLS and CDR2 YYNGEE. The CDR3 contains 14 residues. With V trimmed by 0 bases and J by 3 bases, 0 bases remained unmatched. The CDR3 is CASSVASGGYEQYF. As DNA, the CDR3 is TGTGCCAGCAGCGTAGCTAGCGGGGGCTACGAGCAGTACTTC.

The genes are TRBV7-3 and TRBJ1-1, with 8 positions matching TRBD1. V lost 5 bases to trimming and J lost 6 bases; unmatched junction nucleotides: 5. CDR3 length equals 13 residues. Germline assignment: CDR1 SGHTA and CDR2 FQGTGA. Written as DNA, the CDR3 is TGTGCCAGCAGCGTCGACAGGGGAGCTGAAGCTTTCTTT. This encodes CASSVDRGAEAFF. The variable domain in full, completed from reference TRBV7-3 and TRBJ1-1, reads GAGVSQTPSNKVTEKGKYVELRCDPISGHTALYWYRQSLGQGPEFLIYFQGTGAADDSGLPNDRFFAVRPEGSVSTLKIQRTERGDSAVYLCASSVDRGAEAFFGQGTRLTVV.

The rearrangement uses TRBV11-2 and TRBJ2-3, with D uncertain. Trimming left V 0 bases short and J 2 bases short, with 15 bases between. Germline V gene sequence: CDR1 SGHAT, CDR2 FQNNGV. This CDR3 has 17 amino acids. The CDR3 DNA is TGTGCCAGCAGCTTAGACGGCAGACCTCGACCCACAGATACGCAGTATTTT. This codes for CASSLDGRPRPTDTQYF. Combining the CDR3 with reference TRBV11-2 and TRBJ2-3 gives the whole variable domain EAGVAQSPRYKIIEKRQSVAFWCNPISGHATLYWYQQILGQGPKLLIQFQNNGVVDDSQLPKDRFSAERLKGVDSTLKIQPAKLEDSAVYLCASSLDGRPRPTDTQYFGPGTRLTVL.

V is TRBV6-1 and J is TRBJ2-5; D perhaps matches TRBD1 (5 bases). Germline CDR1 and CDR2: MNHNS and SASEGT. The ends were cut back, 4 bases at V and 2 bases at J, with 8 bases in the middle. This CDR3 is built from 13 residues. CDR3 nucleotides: TGTGCCAGCAGTGGACAGTCTCAAGAGACCCAGTACTTC. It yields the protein CASSGQSQETQYF.

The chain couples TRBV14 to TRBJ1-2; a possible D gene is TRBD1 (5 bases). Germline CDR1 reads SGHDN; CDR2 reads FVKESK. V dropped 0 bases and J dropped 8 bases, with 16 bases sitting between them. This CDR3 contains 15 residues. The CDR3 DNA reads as TGTGCCAGCAGCCAAGACCAACGGGTGGGGGACGGCTACACCTTC. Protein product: CASSQDQRVGDGYTF.

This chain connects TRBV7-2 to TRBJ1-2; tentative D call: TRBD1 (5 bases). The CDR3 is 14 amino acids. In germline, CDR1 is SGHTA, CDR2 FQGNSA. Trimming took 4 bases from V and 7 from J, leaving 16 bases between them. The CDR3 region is CASSSGTADSGYTF. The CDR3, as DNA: TGTGCCAGCAGCTCAGGGACTGCCGATAGTGGCTACACCTTC.

The CDR3 DNA reads TGTGCCAGCAGCTTAGGGGTGGGGGCCAACGTCCTGACTTTC. As protein: CASSLGVGANVLTF. The gene calls are TRBV7-2 and TRBJ2-6, with unresolved D. CDR1 SGHTA and CDR2 FQGNSA come from the germline V gene. This CDR3 is 14 amino acids long. V was cut by 1 base and J by 4 bases, with 5 bases left in between.

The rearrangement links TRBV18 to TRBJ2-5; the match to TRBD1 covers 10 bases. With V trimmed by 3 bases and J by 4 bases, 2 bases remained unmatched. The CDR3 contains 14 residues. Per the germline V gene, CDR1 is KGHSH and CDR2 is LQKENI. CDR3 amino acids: CASSPGQGGETQYF. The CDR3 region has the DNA TGTGCCAGCTCACCCGGACAGGGGGGAGAGACCCAGTACTTC.